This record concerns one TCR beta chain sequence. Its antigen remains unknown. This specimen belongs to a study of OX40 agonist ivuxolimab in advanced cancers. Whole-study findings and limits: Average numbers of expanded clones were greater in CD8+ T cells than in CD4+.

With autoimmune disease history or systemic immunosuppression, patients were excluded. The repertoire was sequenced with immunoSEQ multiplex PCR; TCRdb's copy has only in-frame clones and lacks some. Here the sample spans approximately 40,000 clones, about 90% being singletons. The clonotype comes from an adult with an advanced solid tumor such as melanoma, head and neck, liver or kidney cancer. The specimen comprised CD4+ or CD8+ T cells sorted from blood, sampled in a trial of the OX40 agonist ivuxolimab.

In nucleotides, the CDR3 is TGTGCCAGCAGCATCCGCGGGGACACTGAAGCTTTCTTT. This encodes CASSIRGDTEAFF. This chain links TRBV13 with TRBJ1-1; D gene unclear. The CDR3 is 13 residues long. V was cut by 5 bases and J by 3 bases, with 10 bases left in between. The germline V gene encodes CDR1 PRHDT and CDR2 FYEKMQ (reference sequence).